This record covers a single T cell receptor (beta chain). The data were taken from a study of shared clonotypes between healthy human individuals. With 3 bases clipped from V and 3 bases from J, the junction kept 1 base outside the gene matches. Germline V lookup: CDR1 SGHRS, CDR2 YFSETQ. The CDR3 is made up of 13 amino acids. Splitting of each subset's genomic DNA was done evenly across several immunoSEQ plates. TCRdb's copy holds only in-frame clones and misses some; the assay was immunoSEQ multiplex PCR. The table includes about 1 million clones, 60% to 80% detected once. Sequences were obtained from memory CD4+ T cells sorted from blood. Documented subset: CD45RA-negative fraction. The gene calls are TRBV5-1 and TRBJ2-7; 9 bases fit TRBD1. The clonotype was recovered from a man between 18 and 29 years old in good health. This CDR3 reads CASSWTGDYEQYF. The CDR3 bases are TGCGCCAGCAGCTGGACAGGGGACTACGAGCAGTACTTC. Full variable domain (remainder filled in from reference TRBV5-1 and TRBJ2-7): KAGVTQTPRYLIKTRGQQVTLSCSPISGHRSVSWYQQTPGQGLQFLFEYFSETQRNKGNFPGRFSGRQFSNSRSEMNVSTLELGDSALYLCASSWTGDYEQYFGPGTRLTVT.